Listed below are T cell receptor beta chains from one sample, sequenced in a study of shared clonotypes between healthy human individuals. Sequencing used immunoSEQ multiplex PCR; TCRdb keeps in-frame clones, though not all of them. The sample includes 980,000 or so clones, 76% of them seen just once. Input material: memory CD4+ T cells sorted from blood. The receptors stem from a man between 18 and 29 years old in good health. CDR3s include the opening cysteine and the closing phenylalanine or tryptophan. A D gene is named only where the DNA matches it firmly. Size values are once, few and many counts, or a class for expanded clones, and some rows have none.

length: 16
J: TRBJ2-3
D: .
size: .
V: TRBV5-1
CDR3: CASTIGTSRSTDTQYF
DNA: TGCGCCAGCACGATTGGGACCTCTCGTAGCACAGATACGCAGTATTTT

length: 16
J: TRBJ2-3
D: TRBD1
size: .
V: TRBV25-1
CDR3: CASSELGQGITDTQYF
DNA: TGTGCCAGCAGTGAATTGGGACAGGGGATCACAGATACGCAGTATTTT

length: 11
J: TRBJ1-1
D: .
size: .
V: TRBV4-1
CDR3: CASSRDRKTFF
DNA: TGCGCCAGCAGTCGAGACAGAAAAACTTTCTTT

length: 15
J: TRBJ2-7
D: TRBD1
size: .
V: TRBV27
CDR3: CASSSWTGSSYEQYF
DNA: TGTGCCAGCAGTTCCTGGACAGGGAGCTCCTACGAGCAGTACTTC

length: 14
J: TRBJ2-2
D: TRBD1
size: .
V: TRBV6-1
CDR3: CASKSGQLTGELFF
DNA: TGTGCCAGCAAGTCGGGACAGCTCACCGGGGAGCTGTTTTTT

length: 18
J: TRBJ2-4
D: .
size: .
V: TRBV7-3
CDR3: CASSSSPAGTKGLNIQYF
DNA: TGTGCCAGCAGCTCTTCCCCCGCGGGGACAAAGGGTCTAAACATTCAGTACTTC

length: 15
J: TRBJ1-4
D: TRBD1
size: .
V: TRBV7-9
CDR3: CASSYPTGYNEKLFF
DNA: TGTGCCAGCAGTTACCCGACAGGGTACAATGAAAAACTGTTTTTT

length: 13
J: TRBJ1-1
D: .
size: few
V: TRBV5-1
CDR3: CASSSTGDTEAFF
DNA: TGCGCCAGCAGTTCAACCGGGGACACTGAAGCTTTCTTT

length: 16
J: TRBJ2-3
D: TRBD1
size: .
V: TRBV28
CDR3: CASSFLGTGITDTQYF
DNA: TGTGCCAGCAGTTTTTTAGGGACAGGGATAACAGATACGCAGTATTTT

length: 14
J: TRBJ2-3
D: .
size: .
V: TRBV7-2
CDR3: CASSLRLRTDTQYF
DNA: TGTGCCAGCAGCTTAAGGTTACGCACAGATACGCAGTATTTT

length: 12
J: TRBJ1-1
D: .
size: .
V: TRBV27
CDR3: CASSQRGSEAFF
DNA: TGTGCCAGCAGTCAAAGGGGCTCTGAAGCTTTCTTT

length: 16
J: TRBJ2-2
D: TRBD1
size: few
V: TRBV5-4
CDR3: CASSLGQGARTGELFF
DNA: TGTGCCAGCAGCTTGGGACAGGGGGCCCGGACCGGGGAGCTGTTTTTT

length: 16
J: TRBJ1-5
D: TRBD1
size: .
V: TRBV7-9
CDR3: CASSTTGGSGNQPQHF
DNA: TGTGCCAGCAGCACTACAGGGGGGTCCGGTAATCAGCCCCAGCATTTT

length: 16
J: TRBJ1-3
D: .
size: .
V: TRBV6-1
CDR3: CASSEYIRASGNTIYF
DNA: TGTGCCAGCAGTGAATACATCCGGGCATCAGGAAACACCATATATTTT

length: 15
J: TRBJ2-7
D: .
size: .
V: TRBV7-9
CDR3: CASSGGTWGSYEQYF
DNA: TGTGCCAGCAGCGGGGGGACTTGGGGCTCCTACGAGCAGTACTTC

length: 18
J: TRBJ1-6
D: .
size: few
V: TRBV4-2
CDR3: CASSQETVGGHQNSPLHF
DNA: TGTGCCAGCAGCCAAGAAACGGTAGGAGGACACCAAAATTCACCCCTCCACTTT

length: 12
J: TRBJ1-2
D: .
size: .
V: TRBV7-9
CDR3: CASSQGNYGYTF
DNA: TGTGCCAGCAGCCAGGGTAACTATGGCTACACCTTC

length: 14
J: TRBJ2-3
D: .
size: .
V: TRBV27
CDR3: CASSRAGRTDTQYF
DNA: TGTGCCAGCAGCCGTGCGGGGAGGACAGATACGCAGTATTTT

length: 13
J: TRBJ1-1
D: TRBD1
size: .
V: TRBV5-1
CDR3: CASRQGSGTEAFF
DNA: TGCGCCAGCCGACAGGGGTCGGGGACTGAAGCTTTCTTT

length: 14
J: TRBJ1-5
D: TRBD1
size: .
V: TRBV27
CDR3: CATRTGKSNQPQHF
DNA: TGTGCCACCAGGACAGGGAAGAGCAATCAGCCCCAGCATTTT

length: 16
J: TRBJ1-1
D: .
size: .
V: TRBV11-2
CDR3: CASATMGRYMNTEAFF
DNA: TGTGCCAGCGCTACAATGGGCCGCTACATGAACACTGAAGCTTTCTTT

length: 13
J: TRBJ1-6
D: .
size: few
V: TRBV30
CDR3: CAWSKTYNSPLHF
DNA: TGTGCCTGGAGTAAAACCTATAATTCACCCCTCCACTTT

length: 15
J: TRBJ2-2
D: .
size: few
V: TRBV5-1
CDR3: CASSSQDRNTGELFF
DNA: TGCGCCAGCAGCTCCCAAGACAGGAACACCGGGGAGCTGTTTTTT

length: 16
J: TRBJ1-5
D: TRBD1
size: .
V: TRBV18
CDR3: CASSPVAGGMNQPQHF
DNA: TGTGCCAGCTCACCAGTTGCAGGGGGCATGAATCAGCCCCAGCATTTT

length: 17
J: TRBJ1-6
D: .
size: few
V: TRBV7-9
CDR3: CASSPFEGSSYNSPLHF
DNA: TGTGCCAGCAGCCCATTCGAAGGGTCTTCCTATAATTCACCCCTCCACTTT

length: 13
J: TRBJ2-3
D: .
size: once
V: TRBV2
CDR3: CASSRGITDTQYF
DNA: TGTGCCAGCAGTCGCGGGATCACAGATACGCAGTATTTT

length: 15
J: TRBJ1-2
D: .
size: .
V: TRBV7-8
CDR3: CASSLDAGKGGGYTF
DNA: TGTGCCAGCAGCTTAGACGCGGGAAAAGGTGGTGGCTACACCTTC

length: 14
J: TRBJ2-3
D: .
size: .
V: TRBV11-2
CDR3: CASSLGRGADTQYF
DNA: TGTGCCAGCAGCTTGGGAAGGGGCGCAGATACGCAGTATTTT

length: 15
J: TRBJ2-7
D: TRBD1
size: .
V: TRBV6-6
CDR3: CASRLGQGGFFEQYF
DNA: TGTGCCAGCAGACTGGGACAGGGAGGATTTTTCGAGCAGTACTTC

length: 15
J: TRBJ2-7
D: .
size: many
V: TRBV11-2
CDR3: CASSPSPGSSYEQYF
DNA: TGTGCCAGCAGCCCCTCCCCAGGGAGCTCCTACGAGCAGTACTTC

length: 15
J: TRBJ2-7
D: TRBD1
size: .
V: TRBV5-1
CDR3: CASSLGAGGSGEQYF
DNA: TGCGCCAGCAGCTTGGGAGCAGGGGGTTCGGGTGAGCAGTACTTC

length: 17
J: TRBJ2-7
D: TRBD1
size: .
V: TRBV10-2
CDR3: CASFTASPGQGAYEQYF
DNA: TGCGCCAGTTTTACTGCCTCTCCGGGACAGGGGGCTTACGAGCAGTACTTC

length: 12
J: TRBJ2-7
D: .
size: .
V: TRBV7-9
CDR3: CASSRSYYEQYF
DNA: TGTGCCAGTAGCCGAAGCTACTACGAGCAGTACTTC

length: 16
J: TRBJ2-5
D: .
size: once
V: TRBV4-1
CDR3: CASSQARTGSQETQYF
DNA: TGCGCCAGCAGCCAGGCGAGAACCGGGAGTCAAGAGACCCAGTACTTC

length: 14
J: TRBJ2-5
D: .
size: .
V: TRBV19
CDR3: CASRETLVRETQYF
DNA: TGTGCCAGTAGGGAGACCCTTGTCAGGGAGACCCAGTACTTC

length: 15
J: TRBJ2-4
D: TRBD1
size: .
V: TRBV4-1
CDR3: CASSQPGQGKNIQYF
DNA: TGCGCCAGCAGCCAACCCGGACAGGGGAAAAACATTCAGTACTTC

length: 15
J: TRBJ2-7
D: .
size: many
V: TRBV2
CDR3: CASSGRGRPSYEQYF
DNA: TGTGCCAGCAGTGGTCGGGGGAGGCCCTCCTACGAGCAGTACTTC

length: 14
J: TRBJ2-5
D: TRBD2
size: .
V: TRBV30
CDR3: CAWTISGGAKTQYF
DNA: TGTGCCTGGACCATTAGCGGGGGGGCAAAGACCCAGTACTTC

length: 16
J: TRBJ2-5
D: TRBD1
size: .
V: TRBV2
CDR3: CASSELMTGGSETQYF
DNA: TGTGCCAGCAGTGAACTGATGACAGGGGGCTCGGAGACCCAGTACTTC

length: 13
J: TRBJ1-4
D: .
size: .
V: TRBV9
CDR3: CASSPGDPISLFF
DNA: TGTGCCAGCAGCCCAGGGGACCCTATATCATTGTTTTTT